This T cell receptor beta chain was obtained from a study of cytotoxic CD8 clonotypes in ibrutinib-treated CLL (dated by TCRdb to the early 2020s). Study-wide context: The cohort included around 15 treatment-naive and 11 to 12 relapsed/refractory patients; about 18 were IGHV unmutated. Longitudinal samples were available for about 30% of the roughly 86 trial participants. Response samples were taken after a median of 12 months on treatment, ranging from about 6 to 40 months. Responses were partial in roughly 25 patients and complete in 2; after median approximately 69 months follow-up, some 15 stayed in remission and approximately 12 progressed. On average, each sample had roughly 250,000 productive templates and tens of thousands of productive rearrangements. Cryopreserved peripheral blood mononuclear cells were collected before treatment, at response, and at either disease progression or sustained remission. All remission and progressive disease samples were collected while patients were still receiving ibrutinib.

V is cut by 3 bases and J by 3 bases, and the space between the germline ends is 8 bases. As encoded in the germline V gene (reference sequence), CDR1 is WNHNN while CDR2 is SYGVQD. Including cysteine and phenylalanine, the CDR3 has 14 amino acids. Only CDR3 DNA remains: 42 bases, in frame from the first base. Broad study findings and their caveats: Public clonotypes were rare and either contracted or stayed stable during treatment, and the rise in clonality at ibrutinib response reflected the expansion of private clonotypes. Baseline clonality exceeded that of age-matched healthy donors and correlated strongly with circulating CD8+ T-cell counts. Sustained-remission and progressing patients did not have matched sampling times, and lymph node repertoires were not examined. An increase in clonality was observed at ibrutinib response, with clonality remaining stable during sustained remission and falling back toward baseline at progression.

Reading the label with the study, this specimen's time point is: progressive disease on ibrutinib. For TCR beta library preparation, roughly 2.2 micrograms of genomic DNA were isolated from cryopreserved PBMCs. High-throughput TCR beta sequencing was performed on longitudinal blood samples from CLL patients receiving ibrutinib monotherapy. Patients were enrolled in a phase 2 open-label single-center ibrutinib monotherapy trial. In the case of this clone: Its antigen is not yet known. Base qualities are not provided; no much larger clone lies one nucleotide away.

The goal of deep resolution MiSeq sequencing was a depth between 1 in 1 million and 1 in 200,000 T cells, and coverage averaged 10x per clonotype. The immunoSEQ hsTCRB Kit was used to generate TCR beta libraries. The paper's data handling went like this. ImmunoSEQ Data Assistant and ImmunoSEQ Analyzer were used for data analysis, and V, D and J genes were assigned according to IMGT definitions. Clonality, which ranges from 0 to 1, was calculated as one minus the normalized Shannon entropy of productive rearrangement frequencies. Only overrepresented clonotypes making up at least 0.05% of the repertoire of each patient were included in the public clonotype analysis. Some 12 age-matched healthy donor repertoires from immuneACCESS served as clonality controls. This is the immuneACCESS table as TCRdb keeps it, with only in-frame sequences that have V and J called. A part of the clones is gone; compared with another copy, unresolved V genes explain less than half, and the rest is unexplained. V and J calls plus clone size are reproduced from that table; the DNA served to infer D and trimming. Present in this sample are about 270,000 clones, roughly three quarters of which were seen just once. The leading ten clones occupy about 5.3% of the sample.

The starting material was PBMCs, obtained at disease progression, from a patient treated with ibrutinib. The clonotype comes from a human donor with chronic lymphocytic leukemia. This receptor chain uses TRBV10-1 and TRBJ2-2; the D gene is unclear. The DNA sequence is TGCGCCAGCAGTGATGGTGGGCACACCGGGGAGCTGTTTTTT. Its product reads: CASSDGGHTGELFF.